The rows below give T cell receptor beta chains drawn from one sample of a study of neurological immune-mediated disorders. TCRdb re-derived calls from the 5' RACE reads in MiXCR, one entry per CDR3 protein. The sample consists of roughly 80,000 distinct CDR3 sequences, over 15% of them appearing once. Sequencing was performed on PBMCs. These receptor sequences come from a woman in her 40s in good health. CDR3s include the opening cysteine and the closing phenylalanine or tryptophan. A D gene is named only where the DNA matches it firmly. Rows may omit the clone size; those that give it use once, few, many or a size class.

few	TRBV7-2	TRBJ2-2	TRBD2	CASSERGGTTGELFF	TGTGCCAGCAGCGAGCGGGGGGGCACCACCGGGGAGCTGTTTTTT
many	TRBV6-5	TRBJ2-3	-	CASSYGPGQPDTQYF	TGTGCCAGCAGTTACGGGCCAGGTCAACCAGATACGCAGTATTTT
-	TRBV4-3	TRBJ1-2	-	CASSRETGTNYGYTF	TGCGCCAGCAGCCGGGAAACAGGGACGAACTATGGCTACACCTTC
-	TRBV15	TRBJ1-4	-	CATSRAPGATNEKQFF	TGTGCCACCAGCAGGGCCCCGGGAGCGACTAATGAAAAACAGTTTTTT
-	TRBV5-1	TRBJ1-1	-	CASSPLLSGMNTEAFF	TGCGCCAGCAGCCCGCTCCTGTCGGGTATGAACACTGAAGCTTTCTTT
-	TRBV30	TRBJ2-1	TRBD2	CAAGVGRDEQFF	TGTGCAGCGGGGGTTGGCAGGGATGAGCAGTTCTTC
few	TRBV15	TRBJ2-5	-	CATSRANTGPQETQYF	TGTGCCACCAGCAGAGCCAACACAGGGCCCCAAGAGACCCAGTACTTC
many	TRBV3-1	TRBJ2-1	-	CASREDWSNEQFF	TGTGCCAGCAGGGAAGACTGGAGCAATGAGCAGTTCTTC
-	TRBV4-1	TRBJ2-5	-	CASSQNTGPRETQYF	TGCGCCAGCAGCCAGAATACGGGGCCCCGGGAGACCCAGTACTTC
-	TRBV6-2/TRBV6-3	TRBJ1-2	-	CASRAGNYGYTF	TGTGCCAGCCGGGCAGGGAACTATGGCTACACCTTC
many	TRBV5-1	TRBJ2-2	-	CASSLVGGSTGELFF	TGCGCCAGCAGCTTGGTGGGCGGAAGCACCGGGGAGCTGTTTTTT
many	TRBV6-2/TRBV6-3	TRBJ2-2	TRBD2	CASSYRLAGRSTGELFF	TGTGCCAGCAGTTACCGCCTAGCGGGGAGGAGCACCGGGGAGCTGTTTTTT
-	TRBV6-4	TRBJ2-1	-	CASSPGVDSSAEQFF	TGTGCCAGCAGTCCCGGGGTGGACAGTTCGGCTGAGCAGTTCTTC
-	TRBV12-3/TRBV12-4	TRBJ1-1	-	CASSSGRGGTEAFF	TGTGCCAGCAGTTCCGGACGGGGCGGGACTGAAGCTTTCTTT
many	TRBV6-4	TRBJ1-1	-	CASSAGTTNTEAFF	TGTGCCAGCAGTGCCGGGACAACGAACACTGAAGCTTTCTTT
many	TRBV5-1	TRBJ2-3	TRBD2	CASSLSSGGTDTQYF	TGCGCCAGCAGCTTAAGTAGCGGGGGCACAGATACGCAGTATTTT
-	TRBV6-2/TRBV6-3	TRBJ2-7	-	CASSYSTGYEQYF	TGTGCCAGCAGTTATTCGACAGGATACGAGCAGTACTTC
-	TRBV18	TRBJ2-3	-	CASSPRMGADTQYF	TGTGCCAGCTCACCCCGCATGGGGGCAGATACGCAGTATTTT
many	TRBV15	TRBJ2-7	-	CATRQGLLAYEQYF	TGTGCCACCCGACAGGGACTTCTAGCCTACGAGCAGTACTTC
many	TRBV28	TRBJ1-3	-	CASSPGGISSGNTIYF	TGTGCCAGCAGCCCGGGGGGGATCAGCTCTGGAAACACCATATATTTT
many	TRBV12-3/TRBV12-4	TRBJ2-1	-	CASSLLGASSYNEQFF	TGTGCCAGCAGTTTATTGGGGGCTTCCTCCTACAATGAGCAGTTCTTC
once	TRBV7-2	TRBJ1-5	-	CARSYLSGADQPHHF	TGTGCCAGAAGTTACCTATCGGGAGCGGATCAGCCCCATCATTTT
-	TRBV7-9	TRBJ1-1	-	CASSLMGQGETEAFF	TGTGCCAGCAGCTTAATGGGCCAGGGTGAAACTGAAGCTTTCTTT
many	TRBV4-3	TRBJ1-4	-	CASSQGASGKEKLFF	TGCGCCAGCAGCCAAGGGGCCTCGGGGAAGGAAAAACTGTTTTTT
-	TRBV29-1	TRBJ1-1	TRBD1	CSVLQGAGAEAFF	TGCAGCGTTCTACAGGGGGCTGGCGCTGAAGCTTTCTTT
-	TRBV20-1	TRBJ2-1	TRBD2	CSARPSGGKYNEQFF	TGCAGTGCTAGGCCCAGCGGGGGGAAGTACAATGAGCAGTTCTTC
few	TRBV20-1	TRBJ1-2	TRBD1	CSAREGGQSYGYTF	TGCAGTGCTAGAGAAGGGGGCCAGTCCTATGGCTACACCTTC
-	TRBV7-9	TRBJ1-5	-	CASSLGQGITQPHHF	TGTGCCAGCAGCTTAGGCCAGGGGATCACTCAGCCCCACCATTTT
-	TRBV3-1	TRBJ1-1	-	CASSHGRNTEAFF	TGTGCCAGCAGCCATGGACGGAACACTGAAGCTTTCTTT
many	TRBV10-3	TRBJ2-3	TRBD2	CATSGGANTQYF	TGTGCCACCAGCGGGGGGGCAAATACGCAGTATTTT
many	TRBV9	TRBJ2-1	-	CASSVEETAEQFF	TGTGCCAGCAGCGTAGAAGAGACGGCGGAGCAGTTCTTC
-	TRBV6-2/TRBV6-3	TRBJ2-2	-	CASRSQGRTGELFF	TGTGCCAGCAGATCCCAGGGAAGGACCGGGGAGCTGTTTTTT
few	TRBV7-6	TRBJ1-6	-	CASSQQSSGSPLHF	TGTGCCAGCAGCCAACAGTCCTCCGGGTCACCCCTCCACTTT
-	TRBV10-3	TRBJ1-4	-	CAISDATNEKLFF	TGTGCCATATCAGACGCAACTAATGAAAAACTGTTTTTT
many	TRBV5-5	TRBJ2-5	-	CASSLLRGRETQYF	TGTGCCAGCAGCTTGCTCCGGGGTCGAGAGACCCAGTACTTC
many	TRBV7-8	TRBJ2-7	-	CASSLVGDGSYEQYF	TGTGCCAGCAGCTTAGTGGGAGACGGCTCCTACGAGCAGTACTTC
-	TRBV20-1	TRBJ2-5	TRBD1	CSARTGEPQETQYF	TGCAGTGCCCGGACAGGGGAGCCTCAAGAGACCCAGTACTTC
many	TRBV5-1	TRBJ1-1	TRBD1	CASSPAGTGLVTEAFF	TGCGCCAGCAGCCCGGCCGGGACAGGGTTGGTCACTGAAGCTTTCTTT